This T cell receptor (beta chain) was captured in a study of cytomegalovirus exposure and HLA in healthy donors (dated by TCRdb to 2016 to 2017). With regard to the full study: According to an earlier analysis of a few hundred of the donors, about 170 million T cells yielded over 100 million unique TCR beta sequences and around 280 Gb of sequence data. About 280 gigabases of sequencing data and 70 million to 100 million unique TCR sequences made up an early release that covered 640 HLA-typed donors. The genetic ancestry cluster associated with self-reported Caucasian donors included around 76% of the 398 genotyped donors. The study aimed to test whether cataloging public T cell receptors could reveal signatures of past pathogen exposure. The study profiled the T cell repertoires of hundreds of subjects by immunosequencing and related them to cytomegalovirus serostatus. A separate validation cohort of 100 to 150 different subjects was used in addition to the 666-subject first cohort. The study combined high-throughput TCR immunosequencing, statistical association of individual TCRs with disease status, and machine learning to predict cytomegalovirus infection status. To study patterns of TCR occurrence, a later analysis re-analyzed previously published TCR beta repertoires from 600 to 750 donors and added high-resolution HLA genotyping. Rather than drawing on any new phenotypic data, the later analysis identified candidate immune exposures from TCR beta sequences and the way those sequences occurred across donors. An earlier analysis of several hundred of the donors applied high-throughput TCR beta sequencing to assess whether each TCR beta V gene segment acted as functional or pseudogenic. Donor age, sex, ethnicity and CMV serostatus were collected together with the repertoire data. In a later genetic analysis, genome-wide SNP genotypes for about 55% of the roughly 700 donors were used, and that subset was treated as a discovery cohort. Every repertoire in the discovery cohort had been generated on one and the same sequencing platform. Class I and class II HLA loci were covered by the typing at four-digit resolution. Typing coverage varied by locus: about 620-630 donors for A, B, C, DRB1 and DQB1; approximately 500 for DQA1; around 610 for DPA1; 450 to 480 for DPB1. About five DR-DQ haplotypes were handled as single units for association and clustering, since linkage in the cohort was strong. On average, around 200,000 unique TCR beta nucleotide sequences were sequenced per donor among 398 genotyped donors of the cohort, with roughly 18% of those sequences being non-productive.

V lost 6 bases and J lost 3 bases, and the count of bases not matched to a germline gene is 7. Spanning cysteine to phenylalanine, the CDR3 consists of 15 amino acids. Kept here is only the CDR3 DNA, which spans 45 bases and is read in frame from base 1. CDR1 and CDR2 (MNHNS, SASEGT) derive from the germline V gene. The library came from the immunoSEQ multiplex PCR assay. A mixture of 60 forward primers for TCR Vbeta segments and 13 reverse primers for TCR Jbeta segments was used in the multiplex PCR. Amplification of the CDR3 region of rearranged TCR beta genes was performed with a multiplex PCR assay on genomic DNA. The Illumina HiSeq System was used to sequence the amplified TCR beta libraries as 87-base-pair reads. Regarding the original processing steps: A later analysis tallied 75 million to 85 million unique TCR beta chains across the 666 repertoires, and about 10 million of those chains were shared by two or more donors. Raw reads were error-corrected and collapsed into unique sequences with a nearest-neighbor algorithm that merged closely related sequences to remove PCR and sequencing errors. To assign V, D and J gene segments, CDR3 sequences were aligned to IMGT reference sequences. For a sequence to be retained, a match of at least six nucleotides to both a V gene segment and a J gene segment was required. A rearrangement counted as productive if the CDR3 had no stop codons and remained in frame with V and J, and every other rearrangement counted as non-productive. Following IMGT convention, CDR3 was defined as the stretch from the second conserved V-encoded cysteine up to the conserved J-encoded phenylalanine. The earlier analysis of a few hundred of the donors excluded any sequence lacking an unambiguous match to a single V gene segment. In an earlier analysis of 500 to 750 of the donors, V segments were called functional above 56.7% productive rearrangements and were called segregating when the between-donor standard deviation exceeded 5%. A statistical classification framework was developed to diagnose cytomegalovirus status using the catalog of TCR beta chain sequences. In a later analysis, V and J genes were assigned by comparing TCR nucleotide sequences against IMGT/GENE-DB human TR gene sequences. A later analysis assigned CDR3 sequences and most-parsimonious VDJ recombination scenarios with the TCRdist pipeline. In a later analysis, every TCR beta chain was defined by the combination of its CDR3 amino acid sequence and its V-gene family, and reads without a unique V-gene family were dropped. As a way to deal with suspected cross-contamination and a sequencing artifact, a later analysis dropped 450 to 600 nucleotide sequences that were highly shared and had low generation probability. A later analysis calculated a clonal expansion index for each public chain from normalized within-repertoire ranks of inferred template counts. In a later analysis, generation probabilities were computed with a VDJ recombination model fitted to out-of-frame rearrangements, and the resulting probabilities were checked against IGoR. In a later analysis, TCR-TCR, TCR-HLA and TCR-CMV co-occurrence was scored with hypergeometric tests, and a repertoire-size bias correction was applied to TCR pairs. A later analysis estimated false discovery rates by permuting HLA or CMV assignments 20 times. In a later analysis, co-occurring TCRs were grouped using DBSCAN, with TCRdist sequence similarity added in when clustering inside HLA-allele-positive subsets. Repertoires with fewer than 30,000 or more than 120,000 public chains were left out of co-occurrence clustering, as were five repertoires with anomalous nucleotide sharing. In TCRdb, the immuneACCESS table is reduced to in-frame sequences with V and J assigned. These tables do not hold every clone; where another copy was compared, an unresolved V gene accounts for under half, and the others remain unexplained. V and J calls and clone size are copied from that table; D and trimming were computed from the DNA. In all, the sample holds about 150,000 clones, and 75% of those were seen once. The ten largest account for approximately 10% of the sample.

The cohort consisted of 600 or so healthy bone marrow donors. At the time of sampling, all cohort members were nominally healthy, though unrecorded immune exposures were likely present. The donor was CMV seropositive and was included in the group of 250 to 300 seropositive cohort members. Every donor gave a peripheral blood sample, and the peripheral blood mononuclear cells from that sample were used for TCR beta sequencing. Genomic DNA extraction from the blood cell samples was performed with the Qiagen DNeasy Blood Extraction Kit. This clone showed up just a few times. No antigen is known for it. Within one base of it there is no much larger clone, and no base qualities were kept. Overall study results and their limits: Presence/absence analyses assumed roughly uniform sequencing depth across donors, an assumption that may not hold. The authors suggested that the approach could potentially be generalized to other disease states and immunological phenotypes. Because HLA typing was unavailable for some donors at each locus, only the typed subset was used in association tests. An earlier analysis of some 560 of the donors showed that most TCR beta V segments appeared in productive rearrangements either about 87% or about 30% of the time, which broadly matched IMGT annotations. The 87-base-pair reads could not distinguish some IMGT-functional V segments, including TRBV6-2 and TRBV6-3, so those segments were excluded. A total of 150 to 200 TCR beta chains were listed by the study as associated with cytomegalovirus. In a later genetic analysis, a missense DCLRE1C variant was associated with V-gene and J-gene trimming of TCR beta chains, and the association was replicated in an independent cohort. A later analysis found that most CMV-associated TCR beta chains appeared HLA-restricted, with HLA associations seemingly driven largely by CMV exposure. Most TCR sequences were seen in very few donors, while some public TCRs were found in many individuals. In a later analysis, the rate of TCR association differed among HLA loci, with DRB1 alleles having the most associated TCRs and HLA-C alleles having the fewest. Linkage disequilibrium might explain the correlated functional status among segregating V segments, but an unknown experimental factor could not be ruled out. The only immune exposure information available for the cohort was CMV serostatus. At a false discovery rate of 0.05, a later analysis linked fewer than 20,000 TCR beta sequences to specific HLA alleles. In a later analysis, HLA-associated TCR beta chains were found to be more clonally expanded and to have lower generation probabilities than equally common non-associated chains. A further reported finding was that TCR beta sequences accurately predicted the HLA-A and HLA-B alleles for most subjects in the first cohort. The classifier was reported to diagnose cytomegalovirus status with high specificity and sensitivity in both the original cohort and the validation cohort. Three of the identified cytomegalovirus-associated TCR beta chains were confirmed in vitro to be specific for cytomegalovirus antigens. When HLA alleles, especially DR and DQ, strongly co-occurred, attributing TCR associations to individual alleles was difficult. A cluster of highly shared sequence variants was judged likely to be a technical artifact of the sequencing pipeline. This cohort had only TCR beta chains sequenced, and the lack of alpha or paired-chain data limited which features could be detected. According to a later genetic analysis, donors in an Asian-associated ancestry cluster had fewer N-insertions in productive TCRs than the approximately 700-donor mean. According to a later analysis, parvovirus B19, influenza, CMV and Epstein-Barr virus appeared linked to several top co-occurrence clusters. Because counts were too low, about 17 rarely observed V segments, including chromosome 9 orphons, were excluded from the earlier analysis of 587 of the donors.

The TCR comes from a man aged 18 to 30 in good health and CMV-seropositive. The chain links TRBV6-1 with TRBJ2-4; 8 of the junction bases match TRBD2. The sample taken for sequencing was PBMCs. In nucleotide form, the sequence is TGTGCCAGCAGCCTGGCCACTAGCGGCAAAAACATTCAGTACTTC. Protein translation: CASSLATSGKNIQYF.